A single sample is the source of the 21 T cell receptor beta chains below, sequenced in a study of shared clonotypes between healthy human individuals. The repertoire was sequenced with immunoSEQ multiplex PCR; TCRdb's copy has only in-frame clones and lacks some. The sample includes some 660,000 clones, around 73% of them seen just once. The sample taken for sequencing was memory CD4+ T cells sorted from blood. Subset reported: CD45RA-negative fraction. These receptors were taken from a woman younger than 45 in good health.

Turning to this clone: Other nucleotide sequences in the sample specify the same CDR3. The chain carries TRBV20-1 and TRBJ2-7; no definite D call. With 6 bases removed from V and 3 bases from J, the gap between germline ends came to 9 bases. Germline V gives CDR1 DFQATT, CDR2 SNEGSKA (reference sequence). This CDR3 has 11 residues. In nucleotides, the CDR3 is TGCAGTGCCAGGAGAGACTACGAGCAGTACTTC. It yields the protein CSARRDYEQYF.

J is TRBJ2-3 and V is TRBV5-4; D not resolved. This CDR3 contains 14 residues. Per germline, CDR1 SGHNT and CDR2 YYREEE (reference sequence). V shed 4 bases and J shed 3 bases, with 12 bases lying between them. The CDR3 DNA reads TGTGCCAGCAGCCCAGAGAGGCAGACAGATACGCAGTATTTT. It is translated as CASSPERQTDTQYF.

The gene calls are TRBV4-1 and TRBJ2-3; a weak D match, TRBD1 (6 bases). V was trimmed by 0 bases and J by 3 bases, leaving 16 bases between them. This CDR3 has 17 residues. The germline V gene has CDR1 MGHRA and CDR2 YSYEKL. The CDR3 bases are TGCGCCAGCAGCCAAGAGGGGGCCAGCGGTTTGACAGATACGCAGTATTTT. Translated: CASSQEGASGLTDTQYF.

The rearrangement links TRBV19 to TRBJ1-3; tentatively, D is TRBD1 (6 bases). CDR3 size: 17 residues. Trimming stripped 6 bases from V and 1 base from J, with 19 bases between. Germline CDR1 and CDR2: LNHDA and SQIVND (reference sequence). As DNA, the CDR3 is TGTGCCAGTAGACATACAGGGTCCCGGCTTTCTGGAAACACCATATATTTT. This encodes CASRHTGSRLSGNTIYF.

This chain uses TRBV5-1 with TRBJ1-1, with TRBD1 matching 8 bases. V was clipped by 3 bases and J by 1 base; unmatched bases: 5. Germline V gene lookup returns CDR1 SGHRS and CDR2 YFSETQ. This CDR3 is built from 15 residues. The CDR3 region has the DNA TGCGCCAGCAGCTCGACAGGGGAGGGGAACACTGAAGCTTTCTTT. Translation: CASSSTGEGNTEAFF.

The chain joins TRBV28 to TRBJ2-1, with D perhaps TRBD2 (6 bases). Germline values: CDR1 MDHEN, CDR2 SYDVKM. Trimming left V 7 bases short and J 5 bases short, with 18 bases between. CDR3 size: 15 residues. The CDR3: CASIPPGAQDNEQFF. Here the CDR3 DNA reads TGTGCCAGCATCCCACCGGGAGCGCAGGACAATGAGCAGTTCTTC.

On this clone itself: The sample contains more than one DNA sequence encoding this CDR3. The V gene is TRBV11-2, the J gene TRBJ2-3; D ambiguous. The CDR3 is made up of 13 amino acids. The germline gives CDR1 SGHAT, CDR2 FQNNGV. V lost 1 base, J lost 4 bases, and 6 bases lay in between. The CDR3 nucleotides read TGTGCCAGCAGCTTAGGTCTGGCAGATACGCAGTATTTT. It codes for CASSLGLADTQYF.

The CDR3 here is CASSSDGYNEKLFF. CDR3 in DNA: TGTGCCAGCAGTTCGGACGGGTACAATGAAAAACTGTTTTTT. This chain uses TRBV6-5 with TRBJ1-4; no clear D. Germline CDR1 reads MNHEY; CDR2 reads SVGAGI. The CDR3 runs to 14 residues. Trimming cost V 4 bases and J 5 bases, with 11 bases left between them.

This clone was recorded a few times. The CDR3 bases are TGTGCCAGCAGCTTATCAGTCCTGGGGAGCAATGAGCAGTTCTTC. It encodes CASSLSVLGSNEQFF. The V and J genes are TRBV11-2 and TRBJ2-1; D perhaps matches TRBD2 (5 bases). CDR1 SGHAT and CDR2 FQNNGV come from the germline V gene. The CDR3 extends over 15 amino acids. The V gene lost 2 bases and the J gene lost 6 bases, with 14 bases spanning the gap.

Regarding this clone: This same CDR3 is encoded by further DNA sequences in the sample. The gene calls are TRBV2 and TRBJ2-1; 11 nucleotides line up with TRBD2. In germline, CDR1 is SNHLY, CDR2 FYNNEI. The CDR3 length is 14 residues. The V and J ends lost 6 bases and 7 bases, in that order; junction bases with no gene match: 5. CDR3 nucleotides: TGTGCCAGCAGCCAACTAGCGGGAGTGAATGAGCAGTTCTTC. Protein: CASSQLAGVNEQFF.

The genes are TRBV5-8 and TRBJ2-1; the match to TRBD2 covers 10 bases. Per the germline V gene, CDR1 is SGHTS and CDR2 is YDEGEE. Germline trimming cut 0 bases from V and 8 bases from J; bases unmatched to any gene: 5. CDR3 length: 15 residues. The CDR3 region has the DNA TGTGCCAGCAGCTTGGGCGAGCGGGAGGGGGATGAGCAGTTCTTC. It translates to CASSLGEREGDEQFF. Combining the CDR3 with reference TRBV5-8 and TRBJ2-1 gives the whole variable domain EAGVTQSPTHLIKTRGQQATLRCSPISGHTSVYWYQQALGLGLQFLLWYDEGEERNRGNFPPRFSGRQFPNYSSELNVNALELEDSALYLCASSLGEREGDEQFFGPGTRLTVL.

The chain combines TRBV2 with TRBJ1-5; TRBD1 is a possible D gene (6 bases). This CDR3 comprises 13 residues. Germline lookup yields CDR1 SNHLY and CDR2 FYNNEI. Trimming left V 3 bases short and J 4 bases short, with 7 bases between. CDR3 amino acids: CASSDGTNQPQHF. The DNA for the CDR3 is TGTGCCAGCAGTGACGGGACAAATCAGCCCCAGCATTTT.

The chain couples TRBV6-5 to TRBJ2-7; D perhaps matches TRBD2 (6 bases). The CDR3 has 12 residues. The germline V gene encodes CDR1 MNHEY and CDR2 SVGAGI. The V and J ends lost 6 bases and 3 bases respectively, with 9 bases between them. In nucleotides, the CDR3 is TGTGCCAGCAGGGAGGGTAACTACGAGCAGTACTTC. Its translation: CASREGNYEQYF.

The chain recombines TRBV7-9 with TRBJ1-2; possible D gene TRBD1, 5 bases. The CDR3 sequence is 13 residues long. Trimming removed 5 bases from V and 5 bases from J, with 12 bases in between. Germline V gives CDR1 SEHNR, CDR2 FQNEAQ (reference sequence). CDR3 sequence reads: CASSRGSGYGYTF. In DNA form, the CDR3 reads TGTGCCAGCAGCAGGGGTTCGGGTTATGGCTACACCTTC.

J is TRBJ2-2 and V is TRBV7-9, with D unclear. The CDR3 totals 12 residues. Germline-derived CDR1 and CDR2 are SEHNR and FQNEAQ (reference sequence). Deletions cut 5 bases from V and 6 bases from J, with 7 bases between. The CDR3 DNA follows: TGTGCCAGCAGCCTCCCACCCGGGGAGCTGTTTTTT. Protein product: CASSLPPGELFF.

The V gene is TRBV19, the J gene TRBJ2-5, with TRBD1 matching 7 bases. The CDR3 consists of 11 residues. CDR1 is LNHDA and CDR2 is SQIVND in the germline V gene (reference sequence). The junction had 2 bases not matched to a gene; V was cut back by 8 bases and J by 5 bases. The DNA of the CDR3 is TGTGCCAGTCAACAGGGGGAGACCCAGTACTTC. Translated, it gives CASQQGETQYF. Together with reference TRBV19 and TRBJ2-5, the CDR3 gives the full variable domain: DGGITQSPKYLFRKEGQNVTLSCEQNLNHDAMYWYRQDPGQGLRLIYYSQIVNDFQKGDIAEGYSVSREKKESFPLTVTSAQKNPTAFYLCASQQGETQYFGPGTRLLVL.

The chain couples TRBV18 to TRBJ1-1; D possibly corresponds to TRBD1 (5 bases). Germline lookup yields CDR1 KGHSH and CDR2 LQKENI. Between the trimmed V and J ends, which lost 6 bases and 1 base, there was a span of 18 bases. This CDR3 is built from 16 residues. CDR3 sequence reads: CASSPTGGKANTEAFF. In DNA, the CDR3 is TGTGCCAGCTCGCCCACCGGGGGGAAGGCGAACACTGAAGCTTTCTTT.

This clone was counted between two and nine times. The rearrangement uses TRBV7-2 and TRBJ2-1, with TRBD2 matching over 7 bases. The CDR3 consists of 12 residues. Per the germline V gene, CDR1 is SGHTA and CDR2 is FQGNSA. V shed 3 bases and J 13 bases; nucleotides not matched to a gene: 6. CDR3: CASSFLGGDQFF. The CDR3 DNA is TGTGCCAGCAGCTTCCTGGGAGGGGACCAGTTCTTC.

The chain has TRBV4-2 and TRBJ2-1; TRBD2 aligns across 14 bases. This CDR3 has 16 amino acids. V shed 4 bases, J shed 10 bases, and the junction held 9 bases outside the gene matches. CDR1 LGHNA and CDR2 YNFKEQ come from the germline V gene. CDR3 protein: CASSPSGTSGSEEQFF. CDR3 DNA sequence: TGTGCCAGCAGCCCATCCGGGACTAGCGGGAGTGAAGAGCAGTTCTTC.

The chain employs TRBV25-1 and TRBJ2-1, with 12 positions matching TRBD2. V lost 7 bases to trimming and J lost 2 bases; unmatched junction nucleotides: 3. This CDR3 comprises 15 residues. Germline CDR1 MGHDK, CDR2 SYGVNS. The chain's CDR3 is CASTSSGRAYNEQFF. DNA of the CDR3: TGTGCCAGCACTTCTAGCGGGAGGGCCTACAATGAGCAGTTCTTC.

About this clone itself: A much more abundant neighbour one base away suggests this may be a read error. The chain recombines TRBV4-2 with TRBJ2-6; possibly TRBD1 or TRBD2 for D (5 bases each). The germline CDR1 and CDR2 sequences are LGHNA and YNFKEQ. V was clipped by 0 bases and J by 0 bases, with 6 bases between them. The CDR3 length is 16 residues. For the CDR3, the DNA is TGTGCCAGCAGCCAAGATGGGACCTCTGGGGCCAACGTCCTGACTTTC. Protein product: CASSQDGTSGANVLTF.